This TCR beta chain is drawn from a study of shared clonotypes between healthy human individuals. It was CD45RO-negative cells, positively selected for CCR7, that made up naive CD8 cells, with terminally differentiated effector memory CD45RA+ cells excluded. CDR3 length: 14 residues. Between the trimmed V and J ends, which lost 1 base and 7 bases, there was a span of 13 bases. Germline CDR1 SGHTA, CDR2 FQGNSA. This clone has only one observation. Produced via immunoSEQ multiplex PCR; TCRdb's table is partial and in-frame only. The table has 1.5 million to 2.5 million clones, around 96% seen once; the top ten hold around 1.2%.

The chain recombines TRBV7-2 with TRBJ2-5, with D possibly being TRBD1 or TRBD2 (5 bases each). This TCR was sampled from a man younger than 35 in good health. The sequenced sample consisted of naive CD8+ T cells sorted from blood. The CDR3 spells CASSLEGDRPTQYF. The CDR3 DNA reads as TGTGCCAGCAGCTTAGAAGGGGACCGTCCGACCCAGTACTTC.